This TCR beta chain was obtained from a study of identical twins. This clonotype has a handful of counts. Trimming removed 3 bases at V and 0 bases at J, with 10 bases between. This CDR3 has 15 residues. Per germline, CDR1 KGHSH and CDR2 LQKENI. One entry per CDR3 protein results from TCRdb running MiXCR on the 5' RACE reads. Of more than 1.5 million distinct CDR3 sequences in the sample, roughly a third were seen once. The chain joins TRBV18 to TRBJ2-3; no definite D call. The sequence was obtained from a newborn girl in good health. The sample consisted of cord blood. The CDR3 DNA is TGTGCCAGCTCACCTGTTGCCTTCAGCACAGATACGCAGTATTTT. Translated, it gives CASSPVAFSTDTQYF.